The subject of this entry is one T cell receptor (beta chain). The source of the sample is a study of blood T cell repertoires in COVID-19. Study information: COVID-19 samples, acute and convalescent, were from the United States, Italy and Spain. Sources were T cells, B-cell-depleted T cells, or PBMCs; the material itself was cDNA or gDNA.

Patients at the Seattle site were enrolled during active infection and followed longitudinally. Only in-frame clones appear in the TCRdb table, and some are missing; sequencing was by immunoSEQ multiplex PCR. The sample yields about 110,000 clones, 76% seen once. This CDR3 region has 13 residues. CDR1 is SGDLS and CDR2 is YYNGEE in the germline V gene. V lost 3 bases and J 9 bases, leaving 15 bases between the germline ends. This rearrangement joins TRBV9 to TRBJ1-1, with a possible D match to TRBD1 (5 bases). Sequenced material: peripheral blood. The receptor was isolated from an elderly man with COVID-19, enrolled during active disease. The DNA of the CDR3 is TGTGCCAGCAGCGCCATGTTTGGGGCCCAAGCTTTCTTT. Protein sequence: CASSAMFGAQAFF.